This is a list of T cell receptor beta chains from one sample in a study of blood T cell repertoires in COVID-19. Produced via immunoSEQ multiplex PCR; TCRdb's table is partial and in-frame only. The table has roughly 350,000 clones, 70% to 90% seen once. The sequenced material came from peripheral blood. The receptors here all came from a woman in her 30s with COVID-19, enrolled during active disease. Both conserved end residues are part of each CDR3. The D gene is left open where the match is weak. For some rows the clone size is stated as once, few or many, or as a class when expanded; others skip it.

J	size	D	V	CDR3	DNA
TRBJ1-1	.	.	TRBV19	CASRAGTQNTEAFF	TGTGCCAGTAGGGCGGGGACCCAGAACACTGAAGCTTTCTTT
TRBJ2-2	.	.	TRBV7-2	CASSLEQRDTGELFF	TGTGCCAGCAGCTTAGAACAGAGGGACACCGGGGAGCTGTTTTTT
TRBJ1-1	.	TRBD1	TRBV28	CASSLGGTVPEAFF	TGTGCCAGCAGTTTAGGGGGGACAGTCCCTGAAGCTTTCTTT
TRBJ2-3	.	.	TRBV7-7	CASSLAPTGTDTQYF	TGTGCTAGCAGCTTAGCCCCGACAGGCACAGATACGCAGTATTTT
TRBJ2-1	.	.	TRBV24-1	CATSDPGNEQFF	TGTGCCACCAGTGATCCGGGTAATGAGCAGTTCTTC
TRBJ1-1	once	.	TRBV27	CASSLLPTGNTEAFF	TGTGCCAGCAGTTTACTCCCGACAGGGAACACTGAAGCTTTCTTT
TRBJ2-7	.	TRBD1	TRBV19	CASSGSRGPDEQYF	TGTGCCAGTAGTGGATCCAGGGGGCCAGACGAGCAGTACTTC
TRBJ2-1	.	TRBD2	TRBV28	CASRLAGGSYNEQFF	TGTGCCAGCAGGTTAGCGGGAGGGTCCTACAATGAGCAGTTCTTC
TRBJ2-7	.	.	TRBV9	CASGTGSYEQYF	TGTGCCAGCGGCACAGGGAGCTACGAGCAGTACTTC
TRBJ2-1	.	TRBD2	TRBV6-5	CASRLMASGNNEQFF	TGTGCCAGCAGACTAATGGCTAGCGGTAACAATGAGCAGTTCTTC
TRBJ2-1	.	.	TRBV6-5	CASTPGTPYNEQFF	TGTGCCAGCACCCCAGGGACACCATACAATGAGCAGTTCTTC
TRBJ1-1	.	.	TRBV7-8	CASSLLQGTEAFF	TGTGCCAGCAGCTTATTACAGGGCACTGAAGCTTTCTTT
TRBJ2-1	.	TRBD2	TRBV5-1	CASSPGLAGPFDEQFF	TGCGCCAGCAGCCCTGGACTAGCGGGGCCCTTTGATGAGCAGTTCTTC
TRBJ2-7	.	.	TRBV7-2	CASSSLEGMEQYF	TGTGCCAGCAGCTCCCTGGAGGGGATGGAGCAGTACTTC
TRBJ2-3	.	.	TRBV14	CASSQENPRSDTQYF	TGTGCCAGCAGCCAAGAGAACCCGAGGTCAGATACGCAGTATTTT
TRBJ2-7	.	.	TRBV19	CASRGHLYEQYF	TGTGCCAGTAGGGGACACTTATACGAGCAGTACTTC
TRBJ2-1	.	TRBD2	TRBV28	CASSPSRGRDNEQFF	TGTGCCAGCAGTCCTTCGCGGGGGAGAGACAATGAGCAGTTCTTC
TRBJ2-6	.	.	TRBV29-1	CSVERGSGANVLTF	TGCAGCGTTGAACGGGGGTCTGGGGCCAACGTCCTGACTTTC
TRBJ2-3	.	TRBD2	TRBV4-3	CASSQDVVLAGTTSTDTQYF	TGCGCCAGCAGCCAAGATGTCGTGCTAGCGGGAACAACTAGCACAGATACGCAGTATTTT
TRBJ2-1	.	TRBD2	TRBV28	CASSSSGSLHEQFF	TGTGCCAGCAGTTCTAGCGGGAGTTTACATGAGCAGTTCTTC
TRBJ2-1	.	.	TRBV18	CASSPDLVPGGEQFF	TGTGCCAGCTCACCGGATCTAGTCCCCGGGGGTGAGCAGTTCTTC
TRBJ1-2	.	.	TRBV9	CASSPWVQGYYGYTF	TGTGCCAGCAGCCCTTGGGTACAGGGTTACTATGGCTACACCTTC
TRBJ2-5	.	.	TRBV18	CASSLDKQETQYF	TGTGCCAGCTCCTTGGACAAGCAAGAGACCCAGTACTTC
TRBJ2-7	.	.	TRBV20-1	CSATSEYEQYF	TGCAGTGCTACGTCGGAGTACGAGCAGTACTTC
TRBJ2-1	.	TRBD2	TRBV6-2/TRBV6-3	CASSRLTGTRNNNEQFF	TGTGCCAGCAGTAGACTCACCGGGACTAGGAACAACAATGAGCAGTTCTTC
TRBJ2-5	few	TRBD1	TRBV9	CASSVRTGTGGETQYF	TGTGCCAGCAGCGTCCGGACCGGGACAGGAGGCGAGACCCAGTACTTC
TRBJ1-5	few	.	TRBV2	CASVGSLNQPQHF	TGTGCCAGCGTCGGGAGCCTCAATCAGCCCCAGCATTTT
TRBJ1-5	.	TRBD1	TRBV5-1	CASSTGTDNQPQHF	TGCGCCAGCAGCACCGGGACAGACAATCAGCCCCAGCATTTT
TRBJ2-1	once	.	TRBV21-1	CASRKSGLAGGKNEQFF	TGTGCCAGCAGAAAATCAGGCCTAGCGGGAGGTAAGAATGAGCAGTTCTTC
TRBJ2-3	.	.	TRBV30	CAWSVLSDTQYF	TGTGCCTGGAGTGTATTATCCGATACGCAGTATTTT
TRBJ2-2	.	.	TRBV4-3	CASSQDFAAGELFF	TGCGCCAGCAGCCAAGATTTCGCGGCCGGGGAGCTGTTTTTT
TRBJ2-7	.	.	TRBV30	CAWSLPGEQYF	TGTGCCTGGAGCCTACCCGGCGAGCAGTACTTC
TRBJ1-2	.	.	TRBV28	CASSLLGQNYGYTF	TGTGCCAGCAGCTTGCTGGGGCAGAACTATGGCTACACCTTC
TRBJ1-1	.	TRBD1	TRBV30	CAWSVPDRVGTEAFF	TGTGCCTGGAGTGTACCGGACAGGGTGGGTACTGAAGCTTTCTTT
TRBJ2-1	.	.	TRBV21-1	CASSKGREKPSYNEQFF	TGTGCCAGCAGCAAAGGGAGGGAAAAACCCTCCTACAATGAGCAGTTCTTC